This T cell receptor (beta chain) appears in the sequencing data of a study of blood T cell repertoires in COVID-19. Notes on this clone: This specimen includes other DNA sequences encoding the same CDR3.

Profiling relied on immunoSEQ multiplex PCR, and the TCRdb table lists in-frame clones only, not all of them. Of 400,000 or so clones in the sample, 75% to 90% were seen once. CDR3 length: 13 amino acids. V was pared by 5 bases and J by 4 bases, with 9 bases between. Sequenced sample: PBMCs or T cells enriched from blood (not recorded which). This chain joins TRBV12-3 or TRBV12-4 and TRBJ2-1, with D possibly matching TRBD2 (5 bases). This sequence was found in a man aged 25-40 years who had recovered from COVID-19. For the CDR3, the DNA is TGTGCCAGCAGTAGAGGACTGTACAATGAGCAGTTCTTC. This codes for CASSRGLYNEQFF.